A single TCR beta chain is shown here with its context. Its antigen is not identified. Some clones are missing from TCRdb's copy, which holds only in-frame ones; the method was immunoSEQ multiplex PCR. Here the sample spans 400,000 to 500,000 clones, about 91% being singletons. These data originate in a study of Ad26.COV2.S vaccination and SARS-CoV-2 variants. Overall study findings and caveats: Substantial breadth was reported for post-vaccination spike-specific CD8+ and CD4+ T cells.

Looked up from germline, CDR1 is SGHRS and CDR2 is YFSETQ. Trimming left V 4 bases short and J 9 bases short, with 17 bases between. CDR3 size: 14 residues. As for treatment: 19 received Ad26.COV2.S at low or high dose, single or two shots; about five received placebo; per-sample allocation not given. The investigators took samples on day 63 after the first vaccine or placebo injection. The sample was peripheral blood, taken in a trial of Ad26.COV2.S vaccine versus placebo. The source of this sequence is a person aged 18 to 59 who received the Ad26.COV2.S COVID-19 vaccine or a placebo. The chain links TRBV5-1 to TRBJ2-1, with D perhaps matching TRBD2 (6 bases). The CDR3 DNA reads TGCGCCAGCAGCCCGGCGGCGGGGTGGTCTGAGCAGTTCTTC. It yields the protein CASSPAAGWSEQFF.